A single sample gave rise to the 13 T cell receptor beta chains below, sequenced in a study of control samples from healthy donors and cancer patients. Method: immunoSEQ multiplex PCR; TCRdb's copy keeps in-frame clones and lacks some. In the table there are more than 85,000 clones, roughly 91% of which are singletons. Sequences were obtained from blood. The receptors shown here come from a woman between 45 and 60 years old in good health.

The chain has TRBV19 and TRBJ2-1; 10 nucleotides match TRBD2. The CDR3 extends over 16 amino acids. The junction had 7 bases not matched to a gene; V was cut back by 0 bases and J by 8 bases. CDR1 is LNHDA, CDR2 SQIVND, per germline (reference sequence). The CDR3 region is CASSIDHSGRSYEQFF. The DNA of the CDR3 is TGTGCCAGTAGTATAGATCATAGCGGGAGGTCCTATGAGCAGTTCTTC.

The chain carries TRBV5-4 and TRBJ2-7, with D tentatively TRBD1 (5 bases). V lost 4 bases to trimming and J lost 4 bases, with 12 bases between them. Germline values: CDR1 SGHNT, CDR2 YYREEE (reference sequence). CDR3 length equals 13 residues. The CDR3 reads CASSPGPKYEQYV. CDR3 nucleotides: TGTGCCAGCAGCCCAGGGCCCAAGTACGAGCAGTACGTC.

V gene TRBV5-6 combines with J gene TRBJ1-3, with D unresolved. The CDR3 totals 16 residues. V was clipped by 0 bases and J by 0 bases, with 10 bases between them. The germline V gene encodes CDR1 SGHDT and CDR2 YYEEEE. The CDR3 protein is CASSLVQALSGNTIYF. The CDR3 region has the DNA TGTGCCAGCAGCTTGGTTCAGGCCCTCTCTGGAAACACCATATATTTT.

The V and J genes are TRBV28 and TRBJ2-4; D is ambiguous. The CDR3 extends over 11 amino acids. Per germline, CDR1 MDHEN and CDR2 SYDVKM. V was trimmed by 3 bases and J by 9 bases, leaving 6 bases between them. CDR3 in DNA: TGTGCCAGCAGTTTGTGGGGCATTCAGTACTTC. Its protein is CASSLWGIQYF.

CDR3 DNA: TGTGCCAGTAGTCCGGGACAGGGTAGTGGCTACACCTTC. Translated, it gives CASSPGQGSGYTF. This chain connects TRBV19 to TRBJ1-2; 9 bases match TRBD1. Germline trimming cut 5 bases from V and 7 bases from J; bases unmatched to any gene: 5. The CDR3 sequence is 13 residues long. The germline CDR1 and CDR2 sequences are LNHDA and SQIVND (reference sequence). Together with reference TRBV19 and TRBJ1-2, the CDR3 gives the full variable domain: DGGITQSPKYLFRKEGQNVTLSCEQNLNHDAMYWYRQDPGQGLRLIYYSQIVNDFQKGDIAEGYSVSREKKESFPLTVTSAQKNPTAFYLCASSPGQGSGYTFGSGTRLTVV.

V is TRBV7-2 and J is TRBJ2-3; a possible D gene is TRBD1 (5 bases). This CDR3 spans 18 amino acids. The germline gives CDR1 SGHTA, CDR2 FQGNSA. V was cut by 7 bases and J by 0 bases, with 23 bases left in between. The DNA of the CDR3 is TGTGCCAGCAACCTCCCAGGCAGGGTGCCTCTTAGCACAGATACGCAGTATTTT. Amino acids: CASNLPGRVPLSTDTQYF.

The gene calls are TRBV4-1 and TRBJ2-7; 7 bases align to TRBD2. V was clipped by 0 bases and J by 2 bases; unmatched bases: 4. The CDR3 has 15 amino acids. CDR1 MGHRA and CDR2 YSYEKL come from the germline V gene. The CDR3 protein is CASSQDWGGTYEQYV. The CDR3 bases are TGCGCCAGCAGCCAAGATTGGGGGGGGACCTACGAGCAGTACGTC.

This clone was observed a few times. This sequence joins TRBV27 and TRBJ1-1; tentative D call: TRBD1 (5 bases). The V gene lost 3 bases and the J gene lost 5 bases, with 10 bases spanning the gap. The CDR3 is 13 residues long. Germline values: CDR1 MNHEY, CDR2 SMNVEV (reference sequence). The CDR3 region has the DNA TGTGCCAGCAGTTTCAGGGTAGGGACTGAAGCTTTCTTT. Its translation is CASSFRVGTEAFF.

The genes are TRBV27 and TRBJ2-7, with D perhaps TRBD1 (6 bases). The CDR3 runs to 12 residues. Looked up from germline, CDR1 is MNHEY and CDR2 is SMNVEV (reference sequence). Trimming left V 3 bases short and J 6 bases short, with 9 bases between. The CDR3 protein is CASSLTGREQYF. The CDR3 nucleotides read TGTGCCAGCAGTTTGACAGGTCGCGAGCAGTACTTC.

V gene TRBV19 combines with J gene TRBJ2-5; D tentatively fits TRBD1 or TRBD2 (5 bases each). Trimming pared 4 bases from V and 4 bases from J, leaving 13 bases between. This CDR3 has 14 amino acids. The germline V gene has CDR1 LNHDA and CDR2 SQIVND (reference sequence). CDR3 nucleotides: TGTGCCAGTAGTACCAGAGGGGTACGAGAGACCCAGTACTTC. As protein: CASSTRGVRETQYF.

The V call is TRBV20-1, the J call TRBJ2-3; D is unresolved. V lost 4 bases, J lost 11 bases, and 13 bases lay in between. Germline V gives CDR1 DFQATT, CDR2 SNEGSKA (reference sequence). CDR3 length: 11 residues. CDR3 region: CSATSGRLQYF. The CDR3 nucleotides read TGCAGTGCTACCTCTGGGCGATTGCAGTATTTT.

This clone was picked up a small number of times. The chain joins TRBV6-6 to TRBJ1-1; D remains ambiguous. With 6 bases removed from V and 2 bases from J, the gap between germline ends came to 10 bases. The germline V gene has CDR1 MNHNY and CDR2 SVGAGI (reference sequence). The CDR3 is 13 amino acids. CDR3 bases: TGTGCCAGCAGCGCCCAGAGAAACACTGAAGCTTTCTTT. This gives the protein CASSAQRNTEAFF.

The gene calls are TRBV5-4 and TRBJ2-6, with 7 bases that match TRBD2. This CDR3 has 16 residues. Germline-derived CDR1 and CDR2 are SGHNT and YYREEE (reference sequence). J gave up 0 bases and V 4 bases, and 4 bases lay outside the gene matches. The CDR3 protein is CASSPKRDSGANVLTF. The CDR3 DNA sequence: TGTGCCAGCAGCCCGAAGCGGGACTCTGGGGCCAACGTCCTGACTTTC.